A single sample is the source of the 27 T cell receptor beta chains below, sequenced in a study of blood T cell repertoires in COVID-19. Using immunoSEQ multiplex PCR, the repertoire was profiled, and TCRdb retains in-frame clones only, with some absent. The table lists about 270,000 clones, roughly 88% of them singletons. The sequencing sample was made of PBMCs or T cells enriched from blood (not recorded which). Source of these receptors: a woman aged 25-40 years who had recovered from COVID-19.

The V call is TRBV6-1, the J call TRBJ2-7; D unresolved. Per the germline V gene, CDR1 is MNHNS and CDR2 is SASEGT. This CDR3 contains 12 residues. V was trimmed by 3 bases and J by 7 bases, leaving 10 bases between them. CDR3 DNA sequence: TGTGCCAGCAGTGATAGTTCGTTAGAGCAGTACTTC. Protein: CASSDSSLEQYF.

The gene calls are TRBV27 and TRBJ2-1, with a possible D match to TRBD2 (5 bases). This CDR3 is 16 amino acids long. Trimming removed 3 bases at V and 6 bases at J, with 18 bases between. CDR1 is MNHEY and CDR2 is SMNVEV in the germline V gene (reference sequence). CDR3 sequence reads: CASSLLGAESINEQFF. The CDR3 DNA follows: TGTGCCAGCAGTTTGTTAGGAGCGGAGTCAATCAATGAGCAGTTCTTC.

This clone was seen a single time. This sequence joins TRBV4-1 and TRBJ2-1, with 7 bases matching TRBD2. CDR3 length equals 18 residues. Germline V gene lookup returns CDR1 MGHRA and CDR2 YSYEKL. The ends lost 0 bases at V and 3 bases at J; junction bases unmatched: 11. The CDR3 here is CASSQEDLMGLNYNEQFF. The CDR3 DNA follows: TGCGCCAGCAGCCAAGAGGATCTCATGGGACTAAACTACAATGAGCAGTTCTTC.

The chain combines TRBV4-1 with TRBJ2-7, with a tentative D call TRBD1 (5 bases). The CDR3 is 15 amino acids. Germline V CDR1 and CDR2: MGHRA, YSYEKL. Trimming removed 3 bases at V and 2 bases at J, with 14 bases between. The chain's CDR3 is CASSHRQSPTYEQYF. DNA for the CDR3: TGCGCCAGCAGCCACCGACAGAGTCCGACCTACGAGCAGTACTTC.

This clone turned up a few times. This sequence joins TRBV5-4 and TRBJ2-1; 8 nucleotides agree with TRBD1. Germline loops: CDR1 SGHNT, CDR2 YYREEE (reference sequence). J gave up 2 bases and V 0 bases, and 10 bases lay outside the gene matches. This CDR3 has 18 residues. The CDR3 protein is CASSLGGADRGPYNEQFF. CDR3 DNA: TGTGCCAGCAGCTTGGGCGGCGCCGACAGGGGTCCCTACAATGAGCAGTTCTTC. Filled out from reference TRBV5-4 and TRBJ2-1, the complete variable domain reads ETGVTQSPTHLIKTRGQQVTLRCSSQSGHNTVSWYQQALGQGPQFIFQYYREEENGRGNFPPRFSGLQFPNYSSELNVNALELDDSALYLCASSLGGADRGPYNEQFFGPGTRLTVL.

The V gene is TRBV28, the J gene TRBJ1-6, with TRBD1 identical over 9 bases. The length of the CDR3 is 19 residues. In germline, CDR1 is MDHEN, CDR2 SYDVKM. V shed 2 bases, J shed 4 bases, and the junction held 12 bases outside the gene matches. The CDR3 reads CASSLRDRALFSYNSPLHF. The CDR3 DNA is TGTGCCAGCAGTTTACGGGACAGGGCCCTGTTTTCTTATAATTCACCCCTCCACTTT.

J is TRBJ2-5 and V is TRBV27, with a tentative D call TRBD1 (5 bases). The V gene lost 3 bases and the J gene lost 5 bases, with 13 bases spanning the gap. Germline V gene lookup returns CDR1 MNHEY and CDR2 SMNVEV (reference sequence). The CDR3 runs to 14 residues. The CDR3 nucleotides are TGTGCCAGCAGTTTCATAAGACAGATGGAGACCCAGTACTTC. This sequence encodes CASSFIRQMETQYF.

The chain employs TRBV4-1 and TRBJ1-4; a weak D match, TRBD1 (6 bases). This CDR3 has 15 amino acids. Per germline, CDR1 MGHRA and CDR2 YSYEKL. The germline V and J ends were trimmed by 4 bases and 3 bases, with 12 bases remaining between them. CDR3 sequence: CASSLYGGPNEKLFF. The CDR3 coding sequence is TGCGCCAGCAGCCTTTACGGGGGGCCTAATGAAAAACTGTTTTTT.

The table lists this clone with a few counts. The rearrangement joins TRBV19 to TRBJ1-5; the D gene is possibly TRBD1 (6 bases). Trimming took off 5 bases at V and 0 bases at J, with 11 bases between the two ends. The germline V gene has CDR1 LNHDA and CDR2 SQIVND (reference sequence). The length of the CDR3 is 15 residues. The CDR3 nucleotides are TGTGCCAGTAGTGCCACAGGGACTAGCAATCAGCCCCAGCATTTT. Its translation: CASSATGTSNQPQHF.

This sequence joins TRBV9 and TRBJ1-3; D remains unclear. The CDR3 is 13 residues long. Trimming stripped 4 bases from V and 4 bases from J, with 9 bases between. The germline gives CDR1 SGDLS, CDR2 YYNGEE. The CDR3 is CASSLVEGNTIYF. CDR3 sequence (DNA): TGTGCCAGCAGCTTGGTAGAGGGAAACACCATATATTTT. Full variable domain (outside the CDR3, taken from reference TRBV9 and TRBJ1-3): DSGVTQTPKHLITATGQRVTLRCSPRSGDLSVYWYQQSLDQGLQFLIQYYNGEERAKGNILERFSAQQFPDLHSELNLSSLELGDSALYFCASSLVEGNTIYFGEGSWLTVV.

The chain is built from TRBV19 and TRBJ2-3, with D possibly matching TRBD2 (5 bases). The CDR3 contains 14 residues. The germline V gene has CDR1 LNHDA and CDR2 SQIVND (reference sequence). V was pared by 5 bases and J by 9 bases, with 18 bases between. The DNA for the CDR3 is TGTGCCAGTAGTCTAACCCCCCGGGATACGACGCAGTATTTT. It yields the protein CASSLTPRDTTQYF.

The DNA of the CDR3 is TGCGCCAGCAGCTTGGGAGTGGGGGCCAAGGGCTATGGCTACACCTTC. It encodes CASSLGVGAKGYGYTF. The rearrangement uses TRBV5-1 and TRBJ1-2; the D gene is possibly TRBD1 (6 bases). CDR3 size: 16 residues. The germline V gene encodes CDR1 SGHRS and CDR2 YFSETQ. V was cut by 0 bases and J by 4 bases, with 16 bases left in between.

Written as DNA, the CDR3 is TGTGCCAGCAGAAGCCCAAATCAGGGGGCGGGTGGCTACACCTTC. Protein sequence: CASRSPNQGAGGYTF. The chain combines TRBV28 with TRBJ1-2; 8 bases fit TRBD1. V trimming: 6 bases; J trimming: 7 bases; junction bases outside the gene matches: 13. CDR1 MDHEN and CDR2 SYDVKM come from the germline V gene. This CDR3 has 15 residues.

V gene TRBV30 combines with J gene TRBJ2-7; maybe TRBD1 (5 bases). CDR3 length: 12 amino acids. The V gene's germline CDR1 is GTSNPN and CDR2 SVGIG (reference sequence). V lost 5 bases and J lost 6, with 14 bases in between. CDR3 DNA: TGTGCCTGGGCGCGAGTCACAGGCGAGCAGTACTTC. This codes for CAWARVTGEQYF.

J is TRBJ2-7 and V is TRBV28, with TRBD2 as a possible D gene (6 bases). CDR1 and CDR2 (germline): MDHEN, SYDVKM. V shed 4 bases and J shed 4 bases, with 23 bases lying between them. CDR3 size: 17 residues. The CDR3 DNA is TGTGCCAGCAGTTCAAACAGGTGGGCGGGACGGGATTACGAGCAGTACTTC. Its protein product is CASSSNRWAGRDYEQYF.

The V call is TRBV5-1, the J call TRBJ1-3, with no clear D. Germline V gene data show CDR1 as SGHRS and CDR2 as YFSETQ. Trimming removed 0 bases from V and 0 bases from J, with 7 bases in between. The CDR3 runs to 15 residues. The CDR3: CASSLGWPSGNTIYF. In nucleotides, the CDR3 is TGCGCCAGCAGCTTGGGCTGGCCCTCTGGAAACACCATATATTTT. Combining the CDR3 with reference TRBV5-1 and TRBJ1-3 gives the whole variable domain KAGVTQTPRYLIKTRGQQVTLSCSPISGHRSVSWYQQTPGQGLQFLFEYFSETQRNKGNFPGRFSGRQFSNSRSEMNVSTLELGDSALYLCASSLGWPSGNTIYFGEGSWLTVV.

The V call is TRBV2, the J call TRBJ1-4; D possibly corresponds to TRBD1 (6 bases). The CDR3 consists of 15 residues. V gave up 3 bases and J gave up 0 bases, with 8 bases separating them. Germline V lookup: CDR1 SNHLY, CDR2 FYNNEI. The CDR3 region has the DNA TGTGCCAGCAGTGAGGACAGAGCAACTAATGAAAAACTGTTTTTT. As protein: CASSEDRATNEKLFF.

The V and J genes are TRBV9 and TRBJ2-1, with 11 bases identical to TRBD2. Germline-derived CDR1 and CDR2 are SGDLS and YYNGEE. Losses at the gene ends were 0 bases for V and 10 bases for J; bases not matched to a gene: 6. This CDR3 comprises 15 residues. Here the CDR3 reads CASSVEVAGGREQFF. CDR3 coding DNA: TGTGCCAGCAGCGTAGAGGTAGCGGGAGGGAGGGAGCAGTTCTTC.

J is TRBJ2-7 and V is TRBV27; the D gene is possibly TRBD2 (5 bases). Germline CDR1 MNHEY, CDR2 SMNVEV (reference sequence). V lost 5 bases and J lost 0, with 11 bases in between. The CDR3 runs to 14 residues. In DNA, the CDR3 is TGTGCCAGCAGTCGACTACCAGACTCCTACGAGCAGTACTTC. Protein: CASSRLPDSYEQYF.

The V and J genes are TRBV18 and TRBJ2-7, with TRBD2 as a possible D gene (8 bases). This CDR3 is built from 15 residues. Trimming removed 3 bases from V and 6 bases from J, with 18 bases in between. CDR1 and CDR2 from the germline V gene are KGHSH and LQKENI. CDR3 loop: CASSPVQGTRGEQYF. In DNA, the CDR3 is TGTGCCAGCTCACCGGTACAGGGGACTAGGGGCGAGCAGTACTTC.

The chain recombines TRBV4-1 with TRBJ2-7; a weak D match, TRBD2 (5 bases). The V gene's germline CDR1 is MGHRA and CDR2 YSYEKL. There are 11 residues in the CDR3. Between the trimmed V and J ends, which lost 8 bases and 3 bases, there was a span of 8 bases. The CDR3 sequence: CASGLGYEQYF. CDR3 in DNA: TGCGCCAGCGGACTGGGCTACGAGCAGTACTTC.

This clone has a handful of counts. This sequence joins TRBV5-1 and TRBJ1-5; maybe TRBD1 (6 bases). From germline, CDR1 is SGHRS and CDR2 YFSETQ. The CDR3 extends over 15 amino acids. V shed 0 bases and J shed 4 bases, with 11 bases lying between them. CDR3 protein: CASSLEGTTNQPQHF. CDR3 DNA sequence: TGCGCCAGCAGCTTGGAGGGGACAACGAATCAGCCCCAGCATTTT.

This chain uses TRBV24-1 with TRBJ1-5; D gene unclear. The CDR3 sequence is 16 residues long. The V end was cut by 4 bases, the J end by 0 bases, with 12 bases between. In germline, CDR1 is KGHDR, CDR2 SFDVKD. Here the CDR3 reads CATSEPGGYSNQPQHF. The CDR3 region has the DNA TGTGCCACCAGTGAACCAGGAGGATATAGCAATCAGCCCCAGCATTTT.

The chain links TRBV11-3 to TRBJ2-3; 9 bases are a match to TRBD2. V lost 5 bases, J lost 5 bases, and 5 bases stayed unmatched. The length of the CDR3 is 14 residues. Germline assignment: CDR1 SGHNT and CDR2 YENEEA. The chain's CDR3 is CASSQRGAVDTQYF. CDR3 DNA: TGTGCCAGCAGCCAGCGGGGGGCAGTAGATACGCAGTATTTT.

The chain combines TRBV7-9 with TRBJ1-4; D is ambiguous. The CDR3 covers 12 residues. Trimming removed 5 bases at V and 5 bases at J, with 6 bases between. Germline loops: CDR1 SEHNR, CDR2 FQNEAQ (reference sequence). The CDR3 DNA is TGTGCCAGCAGCCCCAGGAATGAAAAACTGTTTTTT. Amino acid sequence: CASSPRNEKLFF.

The chain joins TRBV9 to TRBJ2-2, with 8 bases aligning to TRBD1. The germline V gene has CDR1 SGDLS and CDR2 YYNGEE. The junction had 8 bases not matched to a gene; V was cut back by 1 base and J by 6 bases. The length of the CDR3 is 16 residues. The CDR3, as DNA: TGTGCCAGCAGCGTATCAGGGGGCGCTGTGTCCGGGGAGCTGTTTTTT. Translation gives CASSVSGGAVSGELFF.

CDR3 loop: CASSLGDISGNTIYF. The CDR3 bases are TGTGCCAGCAGCTTAGGGGACATCTCTGGAAACACCATATATTTT. The chain recombines TRBV11-3 with TRBJ1-3; a possible D gene is TRBD1 (6 bases). The germline gives CDR1 SGHNT, CDR2 YENEEA. The V and J ends lost 1 base and 0 bases respectively, with 7 bases between them. The CDR3 has 15 residues.